This paragraph covers one T cell receptor (beta chain) sequence. The clone's antigen remains unknown. No quality values exist for individual bases; no much larger clone is one base distant. This sample is part of a study of blood T cell repertoires in COVID-19 (dated by TCRdb to about 2020). Concerning the study at large: Samples covering the acute and convalescent phases of COVID-19 were provided by collaborators in the United States, Italy and Spain. The prospective study material was composed of cDNA or gDNA derived from T cells, B-cell-depleted T cells, or PBMCs. Deeply sampled blood TCRbeta repertoires from subjects exposed to, actively infected with, or recovered from COVID-19 were included in the dataset. The repertoires were released in a freely available public database intended as a resource for research on the immune response to SARS-CoV-2. Samples came from the ongoing ImmuneRACE study (first 160 participants) plus 1,254 subjects from 6 global collaborators. A de-identified subject ID, COVID-19 status, age in years and sex were almost always included in the sample metadata. HLA class I and class II types, where available, came from metadata supplied by the sample provider rather than from assay-based typing.

TCRbeta CDR3 regions were amplified from genomic DNA using the immunoSEQ Assay, a bias-controlled multiplex PCR. The study's processing was this. The number of nucleated cells in each sample was estimated from the amplification of reference gene primers within the assay. To quantify the absolute abundance of each unique TCRbeta CDR3 rearrangement, sequence reads were collapsed and filtered. For each sample, productive Simpson clonality was calculated as the square root of Simpson's diversity index over productive rearrangements. TCRdb mirrors the immuneACCESS table, restricted to in-frame sequences. Some clones are absent from its copies; in checked studies, under half trace to an unresolved V gene, and the reason for the others is unknown. From that table come the V and J calls and clone size; the DNA was used to work out D and trimming. This sample holds about 220,000 clones; about 86% were observed only once. In total, the top ten clones hold roughly 3% of the sample.

V and J are trimmed by 4 bases and 3 bases, and the gene matches miss 12 bases of the junction. Taken from cysteine to phenylalanine, the CDR3 has 17 residues. Only the CDR3 region is kept as DNA, spanning 51 bases read in frame from base 1. The germline V gene (reference sequence) sets CDR1 to LGHDT and CDR2 to YNNKEL. What the research found in general, with its limitations: Clinical and demographic metadata were provided uncurated, with the amount varying by source and participant.

A second Seattle source provided samples from volunteer blood donors who had recovered from COVID-19. Whole blood was collected in K2EDTA tubes by collaborating institutions according to the institutions' own protocols. For TCRbeta analysis, collaborators shipped samples as frozen whole blood, isolated PBMCs, or DNA extracted from either of those sample types. Here the chain combines TRBV3-1 (or the pseudogene TRBV3-2) and TRBJ2-3, and 8 junction bases match TRBD2. This TCR was sampled from a woman in her twenties or thirties who had recovered from COVID-19. Sequencing was carried out using peripheral blood. CDR3 region: CASSPRRSGGSTDTQYF. The DNA is as follows: TGTGCCAGCAGCCCTCGAAGAAGCGGGGGTAGTACAGATACGCAGTATTTT.